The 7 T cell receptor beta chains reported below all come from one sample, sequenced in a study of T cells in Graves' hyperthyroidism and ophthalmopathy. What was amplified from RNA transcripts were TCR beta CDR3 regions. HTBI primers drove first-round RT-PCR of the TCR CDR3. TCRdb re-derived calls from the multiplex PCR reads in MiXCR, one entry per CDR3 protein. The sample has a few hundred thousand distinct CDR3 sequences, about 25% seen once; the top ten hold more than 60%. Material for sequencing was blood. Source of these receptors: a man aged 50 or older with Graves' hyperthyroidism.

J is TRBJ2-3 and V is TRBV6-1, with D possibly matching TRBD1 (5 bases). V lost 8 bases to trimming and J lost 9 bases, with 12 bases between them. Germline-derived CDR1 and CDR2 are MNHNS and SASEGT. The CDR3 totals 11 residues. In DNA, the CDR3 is TGTGCCAGCGCCAAGGGGATGACGCAGTATTTT. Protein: CASAKGMTQYF.

This CDR3 is CASSLRRRVDTGELFF. The CDR3 nucleotides read TGTGCCAGCAGCTTAAGGCGGCGGGTAGACACCGGGGAGCTGTTTTTT. This chain connects TRBV13 to TRBJ2-2; TRBD2 is a possible D gene (5 bases). Trimming left V 2 bases short and J 3 bases short, with 13 bases between. CDR3 length: 16 residues. CDR1 and CDR2 from the germline V gene are PRHDT and FYEKMQ (reference sequence).

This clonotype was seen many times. The CDR3 region has the DNA TGTGCCAGCAGTTCGCGGCTAGCGGGAGGTGTTGAGCAGTTCTTC. As protein: CASSSRLAGGVEQFF. The chain employs TRBV27 and TRBJ2-1; 11 positions match TRBD2. This CDR3 region has 15 residues. With 4 bases clipped from V and 9 bases from J, the junction kept 8 bases outside the gene matches. Germline values: CDR1 MNHEY, CDR2 SMNVEV (reference sequence).

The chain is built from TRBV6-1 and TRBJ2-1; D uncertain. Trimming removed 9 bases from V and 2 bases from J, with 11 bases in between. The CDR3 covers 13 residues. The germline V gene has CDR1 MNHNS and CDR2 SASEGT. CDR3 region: CASSAETYNEQFF. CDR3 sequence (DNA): TGTGCCAGTTCGGCGGAAACCTACAATGAGCAGTTCTTC.

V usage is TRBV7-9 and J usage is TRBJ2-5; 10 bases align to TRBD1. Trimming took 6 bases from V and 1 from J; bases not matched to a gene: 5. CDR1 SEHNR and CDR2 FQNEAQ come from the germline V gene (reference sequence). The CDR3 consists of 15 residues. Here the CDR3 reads CASSLDRGVQETQYF. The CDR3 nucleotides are TGTGCCAGCAGTTTGGACAGGGGGGTCCAAGAGACCCAGTACTTC. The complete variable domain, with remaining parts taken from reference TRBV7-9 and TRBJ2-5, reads DTGVSQNPRHKITKRGQNVTFRCDPISEHNRLYWYRQTLGQGPEFLTYFQNEAQLEKSRLLSDRFSAERPKGSFSTLEIQRTEQGDSAMYLCASSLDRGVQETQYFGPGTRLLVL.

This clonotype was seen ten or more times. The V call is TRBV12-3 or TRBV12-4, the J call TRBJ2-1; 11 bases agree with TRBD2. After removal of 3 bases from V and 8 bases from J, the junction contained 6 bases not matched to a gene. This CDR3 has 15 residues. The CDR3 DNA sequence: TGTGCCAGCAGTTTGTGGCTAGCGGGAGGTGATGAGCAGTTCTTC. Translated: CASSLWLAGGDEQFF.

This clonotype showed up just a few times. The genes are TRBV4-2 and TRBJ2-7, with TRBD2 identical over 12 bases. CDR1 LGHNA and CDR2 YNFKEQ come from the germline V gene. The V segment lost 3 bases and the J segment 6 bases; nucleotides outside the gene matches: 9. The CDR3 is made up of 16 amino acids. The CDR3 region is CASSQKETSGSSEQYF. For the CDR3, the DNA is TGTGCCAGCAGCCAGAAAGAGACTAGCGGGAGCTCCGAGCAGTACTTC.